The next 5 T cell receptor beta chains were all read from a single sample in a study of blood T cell repertoires in COVID-19. Sequenced by immunoSEQ multiplex PCR; TCRdb stores in-frame clones only, minus some. The sample shows fewer than 200,000 clones, about 79% of them seen only once. The material sequenced was PBMCs or T cells enriched from blood (not recorded which). The receptors stem from a man between 45 and 60 years old who had recovered from COVID-19.

The sample holds a few counts of this clone. Additional DNA sequences in this sample encode the identical CDR3. This chain's CDR3 is CASSLRGSYEQYF. CDR3 DNA sequence: TGTGCCAGCTCCCTTCGGGGGTCCTACGAGCAGTACTTC. The V and J genes are TRBV27 and TRBJ2-7; maybe TRBD2 (6 bases). CDR3 length: 13 amino acids. Germline values: CDR1 MNHEY, CDR2 SMNVEV (reference sequence). Trimming left V 8 bases short and J 1 base short, with 12 bases between.

Judged by abundance, this clone is medium-sized. V usage is TRBV5-4 and J usage is TRBJ1-2; D call uncertain. Germline V gene sequence: CDR1 SGHNT, CDR2 YYREEE (reference sequence). V shed 4 bases and J shed 7 bases, with 8 bases lying between them. The CDR3 consists of 11 residues. CDR3 loop: CASSGPGGYTF. The CDR3 DNA sequence: TGTGCCAGCAGCGGCCCAGGTGGCTACACCTTC. The variable domain in full, with the rest retrieved from reference TRBV5-4 and TRBJ1-2, is ETGVTQSPTHLIKTRGQQVTLRCSSQSGHNTVSWYQQALGQGPQFIFQYYREEENGRGNFPPRFSGLQFPNYSSELNVNALELDDSALYLCASSGPGGYTFGSGTRLTVV.

The rearrangement uses TRBV5-1 and TRBJ1-1; D is possibly TRBD1 (6 bases). Deletions cut 3 bases from V and 3 bases from J, with 12 bases between. Germline V lookup: CDR1 SGHRS, CDR2 YFSETQ. The CDR3 covers 14 residues. The CDR3 spells CASSSQGRDTEAFF. The CDR3 coding sequence is TGCGCCAGCAGCTCACAGGGTAGGGACACTGAAGCTTTCTTT.

This chain links TRBV5-5 with TRBJ1-5; D remains unclear. Germline V CDR1 and CDR2: SGHKS, YYEKEE (reference sequence). V lost 0 bases, J lost 10 bases, and 14 bases lay in between. The CDR3 totals 14 residues. This CDR3 is CASSLGAVSGPQHF. The CDR3 DNA reads TGTGCCAGCAGCTTGGGGGCCGTGTCCGGCCCCCAGCATTTT.

The rearrangement uses TRBV6-5 and TRBJ1-3, with 9 positions matching TRBD1. This CDR3 region has 15 residues. Trimming took 6 bases from V and 3 from J; bases not matched to a gene: 6. CDR1 MNHEY and CDR2 SVGAGI come from the germline V gene. CDR3 DNA: TGTGCCAGCAGAAAACAGGGGGCGCGTGGAAACACCATATATTTT. It translates to CASRKQGARGNTIYF.